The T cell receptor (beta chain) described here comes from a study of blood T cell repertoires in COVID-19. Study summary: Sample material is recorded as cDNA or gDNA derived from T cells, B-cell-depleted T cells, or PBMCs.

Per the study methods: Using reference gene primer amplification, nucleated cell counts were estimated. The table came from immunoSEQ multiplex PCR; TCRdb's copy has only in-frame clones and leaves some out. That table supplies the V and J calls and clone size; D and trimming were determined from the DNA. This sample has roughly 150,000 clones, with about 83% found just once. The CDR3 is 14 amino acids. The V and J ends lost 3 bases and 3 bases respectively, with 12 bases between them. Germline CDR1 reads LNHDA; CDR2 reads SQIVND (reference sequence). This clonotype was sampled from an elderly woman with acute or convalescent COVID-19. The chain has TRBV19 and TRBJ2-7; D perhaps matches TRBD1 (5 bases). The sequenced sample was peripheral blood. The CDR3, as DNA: TGTGCCAGTAGTATGGGGCAGTATGACTACGAGCAGTACTTC. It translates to CASSMGQYDYEQYF.